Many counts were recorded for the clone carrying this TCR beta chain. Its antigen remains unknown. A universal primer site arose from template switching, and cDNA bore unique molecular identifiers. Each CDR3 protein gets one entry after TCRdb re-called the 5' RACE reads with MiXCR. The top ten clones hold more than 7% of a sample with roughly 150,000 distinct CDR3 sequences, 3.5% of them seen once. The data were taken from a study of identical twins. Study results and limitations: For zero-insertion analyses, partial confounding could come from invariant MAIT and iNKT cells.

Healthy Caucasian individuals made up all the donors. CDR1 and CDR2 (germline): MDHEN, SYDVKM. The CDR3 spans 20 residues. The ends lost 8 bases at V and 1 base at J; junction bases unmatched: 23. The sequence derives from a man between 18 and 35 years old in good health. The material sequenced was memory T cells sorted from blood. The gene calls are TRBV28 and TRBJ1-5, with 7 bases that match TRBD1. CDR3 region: CASPSPGTENRISSNQPQHF. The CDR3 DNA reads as TGTGCCAGCCCAAGCCCCGGGACAGAAAACCGTATATCGAGCAATCAGCCCCAGCATTTT.